This is a list of T cell receptor beta chains from one sample in a study of blood T cell repertoires in COVID-19. Using immunoSEQ multiplex PCR, the repertoire was profiled, and TCRdb retains in-frame clones only, with some absent. The repertoire holds approximately 130,000 clones, with around four fifths as singletons. Sequenced sample: peripheral blood. The receptors derive from a man aged 80 or over with acute or convalescent COVID-19. The CDR3 runs from the conserved cysteine through the conserved F or W. The D gene is left open where the match is weak. Size is stated for part of the rows, as once, few or many counts, or as a class when the clone is expanded.

D gene,V gene,J gene,clone size,CDR3 protein,CDR3 DNA
NA,TRBV7-2,TRBJ2-3,NA,CASSLASTSTDTQYF,TGTGCCAGCAGCTTAGCCTCCACTAGCACAGATACGCAGTATTTT
NA,TRBV6-5,TRBJ1-1,NA,CASSYNRNRVAAFF,TGTGCCAGCAGTTACAATCGCAACAGGGTGGCAGCTTTCTTT
TRBD1,TRBV2,TRBJ1-5,NA,CASRGTGANQPQHF,TGTGCCAGCAGAGGGACAGGGGCTAATCAGCCCCAGCATTTT
NA,TRBV18,TRBJ2-1,NA,CASSEGLVGEQFF,TGTGCCAGCTCAGAGGGACTTGTCGGTGAGCAGTTCTTC
NA,TRBV27,TRBJ1-5,NA,CASRRGQVGNQPQHF,TGTGCCAGCAGGAGAGGGCAGGTCGGCAATCAGCCCCAGCATTTT
NA,TRBV2,TRBJ1-2,NA,CASSAGTGGSHGYTF,TGTGCCAGCAGTGCCGGGACGGGGGGGTCACATGGCTACACCTTC
NA,TRBV5-1,TRBJ2-1,NA,CASSAGQYNEQFF,TGCGCCAGCAGCGCTGGACAGTACAATGAGCAGTTCTTC
TRBD1,TRBV7-9,TRBJ1-1,once,CASSSPSGGTEAFF,TGTGCCAGCAGCTCTCCTTCAGGGGGGACTGAAGCTTTCTTT
TRBD1,TRBV4-1,TRBJ1-2,NA,CASSRQGIVNYGYTF,TGCGCCAGCAGCAGACAGGGTATAGTTAACTATGGCTACACCTTC
NA,TRBV9,TRBJ1-2,few,CASSPSPLYGYTF,TGTGCCAGCAGTCCTTCGCCACTGTATGGCTACACCTTC
NA,TRBV19,TRBJ1-5,NA,CASSMAFQPQHF,TGTGCCAGTAGTATGGCTTTTCAGCCCCAGCATTTT
NA,TRBV12-5,TRBJ2-2,NA,CASGFLPQPNTGELFF,TGTGCTAGTGGTTTCTTACCACAGCCCAACACCGGGGAGCTGTTTTTT
TRBD2,TRBV5-1,TRBJ2-3,many,CASSPPGLAGTMTDTQYF,TGCGCCAGCAGCCCACCGGGACTAGCGGGGACCATGACAGATACGCAGTATTTT
NA,TRBV5-4,TRBJ2-5,once,CASSLGGLGVETQYF,TGTGCCAGCAGCTTGGGGGGGCTTGGGGTTGAGACCCAGTACTTC
TRBD1,TRBV6-5,TRBJ1-2,hyperexpanded,CATTTGTGGIGYTF,TGTGCCACCACCACCGGGACAGGGGGCATTGGCTACACCTTC
TRBD1,TRBV30,TRBJ1-5,few,CAWSVPTWTGRNQPQHF,TGTGCCTGGAGTGTACCCACTTGGACAGGGCGAAATCAGCCCCAGCATTTT
TRBD1,TRBV6-6,TRBJ2-7,NA,CASSPRTGGTYEQYF,TGTGCCAGCAGTCCCCGGACAGGGGGAACCTACGAGCAGTACTTC
NA,TRBV27,TRBJ1-2,NA,CASSLSGQGIYGYTF,TGTGCCAGCAGTTTATCCGGGCAGGGGATCTATGGCTACACCTTC
NA,TRBV6-1,TRBJ1-1,once,CASSEVYSLTEAFF,TGTGCCAGCAGTGAAGTGTACAGTTTGACTGAAGCTTTCTTT
NA,TRBV14,TRBJ1-6,NA,CASSQDGGARGSPLHF,TGTGCCAGCAGCCAAGATGGAGGGGCTAGAGGTTCACCCCTCCACTTT
TRBD2,TRBV7-2,TRBJ2-1,NA,CASSRVRGEAEQFF,TGTGCCAGCAGCCGTGTTCGGGGGGAAGCTGAGCAGTTCTTC
NA,TRBV3-1/TRBV3-2,TRBJ2-7,NA,CASSQGYGGDEQYF,TGTGCCAGCAGCCAAGGTTACGGCGGGGACGAGCAGTACTTC
NA,TRBV6-5,TRBJ2-1,NA,CASSPAGPSYNEQFF,TGTGCCAGCAGTCCCGCGGGACCTTCCTACAATGAGCAGTTCTTC
NA,TRBV11-2,TRBJ2-5,NA,CASSLGLTQETQYF,TGTGCCAGCAGCTTAGGACTAACCCAAGAGACCCAGTACTTC
NA,TRBV28,TRBJ1-1,once,CASSGFVLMNTEAFF,TGTGCCAGCAGTGGCTTCGTCCTCATGAACACTGAAGCTTTCTTT
TRBD1,TRBV19,TRBJ1-1,many,CASNNRGMNTEAFF,TGTGCCAGTAACAACAGGGGAATGAACACTGAAGCTTTCTTT
TRBD1,TRBV6-5,TRBJ1-2,NA,CASSYVGQGIPYGYTF,TGTGCCAGCAGTTACGTGGGACAGGGGATCCCCTATGGCTACACCTTC
TRBD1,TRBV6-6,TRBJ2-7,NA,CASSYSPGTGLSEQYF,TGTGCCAGCAGTTACTCTCCCGGGACAGGGTTAAGCGAGCAGTACTTC
NA,TRBV20-1,TRBJ2-7,NA,CSASWLAGEKYF,TGCAGTGCTAGTTGGCTCGCAGGCGAGAAGTACTTC
NA,TRBV27,TRBJ2-6,NA,CASRLQGAGANVLTF,TGTGCCAGCAGACTTCAGGGTGCTGGGGCCAACGTCCTGACTTTC
TRBD1,TRBV5-1,TRBJ1-2,NA,CASSLSYYRGAGYTF,TGCGCCAGCAGCTTGTCCTATTACAGGGGGGCTGGCTACACCTTC
NA,TRBV15,TRBJ1-3,NA,CATSRESIRNTIYF,TGTGCCACCAGCAGAGAGTCCATCAGGAACACCATATATTTT
NA,TRBV29-1,TRBJ2-3,NA,CSVLDRYGTDTQYF,TGCAGTGTTCTCGACAGATACGGCACAGATACGCAGTATTTT
NA,TRBV6-5,TRBJ2-7,NA,CASSYSSRGLYEQYF,TGTGCCAGCAGTTACTCGTCTCGGGGTCTCTACGAGCAGTACTTC
NA,TRBV6-1,TRBJ1-6,few,CASSEETYSPLHF,TGTGCCAGCAGTGAAGAAACATACTCACCCCTCCACTTT